These 10 T cell receptor beta chains came from one sample sequenced in a study of PD-L1 blockade in urothelial cancer. The time point: pretreatment peripheral blood. Clones were sequenced by immunoSEQ multiplex PCR, and TCRdb holds only the in-frame ones, with some missing. The sample includes roughly 77,000 clones, roughly 84% of them seen just once. The specimen was PBMCs, collected around atezolizumab (anti-PD-L1) treatment. The origin of the receptors is a woman aged 70 to 79 with urothelial cancer.

The rearrangement uses TRBV18 and TRBJ2-1; 11 nucleotides agree with TRBD2. The V gene's germline CDR1 is KGHSH and CDR2 LQKENI. CDR3 length equals 15 residues. J was trimmed by 4 bases and V by 6 bases; bases with no gene match: 5. The CDR3 sequence: CASSSLAGAYNEQFF. The CDR3 coding sequence is TGTGCCAGCTCGTCACTAGCGGGGGCATACAATGAGCAGTTCTTC.

The genes are TRBV19 and TRBJ2-7; 14 nucleotides match TRBD2. Trimming took 3 bases from V and 4 from J; bases not matched to a gene: 5. CDR3 length: 16 residues. Germline V gene data show CDR1 as LNHDA and CDR2 as SQIVND (reference sequence). In DNA, the CDR3 is TGTGCCAGTAGTATCGGACTAGCGGGGGGACAATACGAGCAGTACTTC. Translated, it gives CASSIGLAGGQYEQYF.

The chain has TRBV5-1 and TRBJ2-7; 10 nucleotides agree with TRBD2. Losses at the gene ends were 7 bases for V and 4 bases for J; bases not matched to a gene: 11. The V gene's germline CDR1 is SGHRS and CDR2 YFSETQ. This CDR3 comprises 15 residues. The CDR3 sequence is CASSNLGTSDYEQYF. CDR3 bases: TGCGCCAGCTCGAATCTTGGGACTAGCGATTACGAGCAGTACTTC.

The rearrangement links TRBV11-2 to TRBJ2-5; tentatively, D is TRBD2 (6 bases). The CDR3 consists of 15 residues. Trimming cost V 1 base and J 1 base, with 10 bases left between them. Germline values: CDR1 SGHAT, CDR2 FQNNGV. The CDR3 DNA sequence: TGTGCCAGCAGCTTAGGCGGGGTGTTCCAAGAGACCCAGTACTTC. It translates to CASSLGGVFQETQYF.

This clone was picked up one time. The J gene is TRBJ2-2, the V gene TRBV27, with D possibly being TRBD2 (5 bases). CDR1 MNHEY and CDR2 SMNVEV come from the germline V gene (reference sequence). Trimming cost V 5 bases and J 0 bases, with 13 bases left between them. This CDR3 has 16 amino acids. The DNA for the CDR3 is TGTGCCAGCAGTCCATTAGCGCCGGCGAACACCGGGGAGCTGTTTTTT. Translating gives CASSPLAPANTGELFF.

The rearrangement links TRBV7-2 to TRBJ2-5, with TRBD1 as a possible D gene (6 bases). The CDR3 consists of 14 residues. V shed 1 base and J shed 0 bases, with 6 bases lying between them. Germline values: CDR1 SGHTA, CDR2 FQGNSA. In DNA, the CDR3 is TGTGCCAGCAGCTTAGGGACAGACCAAGAGACCCAGTACTTC. It is translated as CASSLGTDQETQYF.

The chain links TRBV5-1 to TRBJ2-5; 9 bases map to TRBD2. Germline CDR1 and CDR2: SGHRS and YFSETQ. This CDR3 has 15 residues. The V segment lost 3 bases and the J segment 2 bases; nucleotides outside the gene matches: 5. In DNA form, the CDR3 reads TGCGCCAGCAGCTCCTTTCTAGCGGGGCAAGAGACCCAGTACTTC. It encodes CASSSFLAGQETQYF.

This chain joins TRBV10-3 and TRBJ1-2; D is perhaps TRBD1 (5 bases). V lost 4 bases and J lost 1, with 7 bases in between. The germline CDR1 and CDR2 sequences are ENHRY and SYGVKD. CDR3 size: 13 residues. The CDR3 DNA reads TGTGCCATCAGTGGACAGCATAACTATGGCTACACCTTC. Its translation: CAISGQHNYGYTF.

V usage is TRBV7-2 and J usage is TRBJ2-2; 10 nucleotides line up with TRBD1. The germline V gene has CDR1 SGHTA and CDR2 FQGNSA. V trimming: 3 bases; J trimming: 6 bases; junction bases outside the gene matches: 4. CDR3 length: 15 amino acids. The CDR3, as DNA: TGTGCCAGCAGCTTCGAAGGACAGGGGGCCGGGGAGCTGTTTTTT. It translates to CASSFEGQGAGELFF.

The chain uses TRBV5-4 and TRBJ2-2; 8 bases map to TRBD2. Germline values: CDR1 SGHNT, CDR2 YYREEE (reference sequence). V shed 1 base, J shed 1 base, and the junction held 3 bases outside the gene matches. The CDR3 is 16 residues long. Here the CDR3 reads CASSLSLAGNTGELFF. The CDR3, as DNA: TGTGCCAGCAGCTTGAGCCTAGCGGGGAACACCGGGGAGCTGTTTTTT.